These 17 T cell receptor beta chains share one sample of origin, sequenced in a study of Ad26.COV2.S vaccination and SARS-CoV-2 variants (dated by TCRdb to the early 2020s). Preparation of the library involved the immunoSEQ multiplex PCR assay. The clones in this table, taken by TCRdb from immuneACCESS, are in-frame only. Not every clone is retained; where verified, under half of the shortfall comes from an unresolved V gene, and the cause of the rest is unknown. The sample contains 200,000 to 300,000 clones, approximately 90% of them found a single time. The ten top clones hold approximately 12% of the sample. This specimen's treatment or condition label, per the study, means: some 20 received Ad26.COV2.S at low or high dose, single or two shots; a few received placebo; per-sample allocation not given. Repertoires of vaccine and placebo recipients were sequenced from samples taken on day 63 after the first injection.

Sample: peripheral blood, taken in a trial of Ad26.COV2.S vaccine versus placebo. Every receptor here comes from a person aged 18-60 years who received the Ad26.COV2.S COVID-19 vaccine or a placebo.

The chain has TRBV28 and TRBJ1-2, with 7 positions matching TRBD1. Germline V gene data show CDR1 as MDHEN and CDR2 as SYDVKM. Unmatched junction bases numbered 6, after V lost 4 bases and J lost 4 bases. There are 14 residues in the CDR3. In DNA, the CDR3 is TGTGCCAGCAGTTCCCGGGACAGAAGCTATGGCTACACCTTC. It translates to CASSSRDRSYGYTF.

The V gene is TRBV28, the J gene TRBJ2-1; 7 bases align to TRBD1. Germline values: CDR1 MDHEN, CDR2 SYDVKM. This CDR3 region has 12 residues. V gave up 5 bases and J gave up 12 bases; unmatched junction bases: 7. The CDR3 is CASSSTGVRQFF. For the CDR3, the DNA is TGTGCCAGCAGTAGTACAGGGGTGAGGCAGTTCTTC.

The table lists this clone with a few counts. J is TRBJ2-5 and V is TRBV12-3 or TRBV12-4; D possibly uses TRBD1 or TRBD2 (5 bases each). There are 11 residues in the CDR3. V was trimmed by 5 bases and J by 9 bases, leaving 10 bases between them. For the CDR3, the DNA is TGTGCCAGCAGTAGGGTGGGGGCCCAGTACTTC. It encodes CASSRVGAQYF.

The CDR3 spells CASSKTSGGHNEQFF. The CDR3 DNA is TGTGCCAGCAGTAAAACTAGCGGGGGGCACAATGAGCAGTTCTTC. The chain combines TRBV6-6 with TRBJ2-1; the match to TRBD2 covers 12 bases. Germline V lookup: CDR1 MNHNY, CDR2 SVGAGI (reference sequence). The CDR3 covers 15 residues. With V trimmed by 5 bases and J by 5 bases, 4 bases remained unmatched.

About this clone: Other DNA sequences in the sample encode the same CDR3. J is TRBJ2-1 and V is TRBV6-2 or TRBV6-3; the match to TRBD1 covers 7 bases. This CDR3 has 14 amino acids. CDR1 and CDR2 (germline): MNHEY, SVGEGT. After removal of 4 bases from V and 0 bases from J, the junction contained 0 bases not matched to a gene. The CDR3 nucleotides read TGTGCCAGCAGTTGGGACAGCTCCTACAATGAGCAGTTCTTC. Translating gives CASSWDSSYNEQFF.

This chain joins TRBV9 and TRBJ1-3, with D possibly TRBD1 on 5 matching bases. CDR3 length equals 15 residues. CDR1 is SGDLS, CDR2 YYNGEE, per germline. V dropped 2 bases and J dropped 2 bases, with 11 bases sitting between them. For the CDR3, the DNA is TGTGCCAGCAGCGTTGGGGCCCTCACTGGAAACACCATATATTTT. This encodes CASSVGALTGNTIYF.

The chain carries TRBV6-5 and TRBJ1-1; D unresolved. Germline CDR1 is MNHEY and CDR2 is SVGAGI. The CDR3 loop spans 13 amino acids. V dropped 1 base and J dropped 2 bases, with 5 bases sitting between them. CDR3 bases: TGTGCCAGCAGTTACTTCCAAAACACTGAAGCTTTCTTT. It is translated as CASSYFQNTEAFF.

The chain joins TRBV7-8 to TRBJ2-7, with D possibly being TRBD2 (6 bases). The CDR3 has 15 amino acids. V was shortened by 2 bases and J by 3 bases, with 14 bases between the two germline ends. Germline V gene lookup returns CDR1 SGHVS and CDR2 FQNEAQ. This chain's CDR3 is CASSLTSTGSYEQYF. The CDR3 coding sequence is TGTGCCAGCAGCTTAACCTCTACCGGGAGCTACGAGCAGTACTTC.

The J gene is TRBJ2-7, the V gene TRBV5-1; maybe TRBD1 (5 bases). From germline, CDR1 is SGHRS and CDR2 YFSETQ. This CDR3 comprises 14 residues. The V and J ends lost 0 bases and 5 bases respectively, with 12 bases between them. In DNA form, the CDR3 reads TGCGCCAGCAGCTTGGTCTTGGGGCTCGACGAGCAGTACTTC. Protein sequence: CASSLVLGLDEQYF.

A single count supports this clone. The genes are TRBV7-3 and TRBJ1-2, with 8 bases aligning to TRBD1. V shed 4 bases and J 6 bases; nucleotides not matched to a gene: 4. This CDR3 has 13 residues. Germline loops: CDR1 SGHTA, CDR2 FQGTGA. The DNA of the CDR3 is TGTGCCAGCAGCTCGGACAGGGTCGATGGCTACACCTTC. Amino acid sequence: CASSSDRVDGYTF. Drawing the rest from reference TRBV7-3 and TRBJ1-2, the complete variable domain is GAGVSQTPSNKVTEKGKYVELRCDPISGHTALYWYRQSLGQGPEFLIYFQGTGAADDSGLPNDRFFAVRPEGSVSTLKIQRTERGDSAVYLCASSSDRVDGYTFGSGTRLTVV.

This sequence joins TRBV28 and TRBJ1-2, with D perhaps matching TRBD1 (5 bases). V lost 2 bases and J 8 bases, leaving 12 bases between the germline ends. The CDR3 runs 13 residues. Looked up from germline, CDR1 is MDHEN and CDR2 is SYDVKM. CDR3 DNA sequence: TGTGCCAGCAGTTTAGTCAGGGAAGTGGGCTACACCTTC. Translating it yields CASSLVREVGYTF.

The rearrangement joins TRBV21-1 to TRBJ2-6; the table's TRBD1 call for D was not verified on the DNA. TRBV21-1 represents a pseudogene. This CDR3 spans 18 amino acids. The CDR3: CASSKGAGSTPGANVLTF. CDR3 nucleotides: TGTGCCAGCAGCAAAGGTGCAGGGTCAACGCCCGGGGCCAACGTCCTGACTTTC.

The V gene is TRBV4-2, the J gene TRBJ2-7, with 11 bases matching TRBD2. This CDR3 is built from 18 residues. The V and J ends lost 0 bases and 4 bases, in that order; junction bases with no gene match: 11. From germline, CDR1 is LGHNA and CDR2 YNFKEQ. CDR3 nucleotide sequence: TGTGCCAGCAGCCAAGATCTGGGAATTAGCGGGAGGGCGTACGAGCAGTACTTC. Translation: CASSQDLGISGRAYEQYF.

This clone came up once. This chain uses TRBV7-9 with TRBJ2-1, with D perhaps being TRBD1 or TRBD2 (7 bases each). Trimming removed 10 bases from V and 3 bases from J, with 16 bases in between. Germline V gives CDR1 SEHNR, CDR2 FQNEAQ (reference sequence). This CDR3 has 14 amino acids. CDR3 nucleotides: TGTGCCATCGCCTCAGGGGGGGGCTACAATGAGCAGTTCTTC. As protein: CAIASGGGYNEQFF.

The V call is TRBV28, the J call TRBJ2-3; either TRBD1 or TRBD2 may fit D (5 bases each). The germline V gene has CDR1 MDHEN and CDR2 SYDVKM. The V and J ends lost 11 bases and 1 base respectively, with 22 bases between them. The CDR3 has 16 residues. CDR3 region: CAGGEVGSLGTDTQYF. The CDR3 nucleotides read TGTGCCGGGGGTGAGGTTGGCTCCCTGGGCACAGATACGCAGTATTTT.

The chain links TRBV7-8 to TRBJ1-3; no reliable D call. Germline assignment: CDR1 SGHVS and CDR2 FQNEAQ. This CDR3 contains 18 residues. With 4 bases removed from V and 0 bases from J, the gap between germline ends came to 19 bases. This CDR3 is CASSSEGLGFSSGNTIYF. CDR3 coding DNA: TGTGCCAGCAGCTCAGAAGGCCTGGGATTCAGCTCTGGAAACACCATATATTTT.

The chain is built from TRBV2 and TRBJ1-2, with 10 bases identical to TRBD1. V was clipped by 8 bases and J by 2 bases; unmatched bases: 2. Per the germline V gene, CDR1 is SNHLY and CDR2 is FYNNEI. This CDR3 is built from 13 residues. The CDR3 DNA sequence: TGTGCCAGCGCGGGACAGGGGAACTATGGCTACACCTTC. Translating gives CASAGQGNYGYTF.